This TCR beta chain was identified in a study of blood T cell repertoires in COVID-19. Per the original data handling: Counts of nucleated cells, estimated from reference gene primer amplification, were obtained. The method was immunoSEQ multiplex PCR; TCRdb's version includes in-frame clones alone and lacks a portion of them. V, J and clone size were drawn from that table, and D and trimming were deduced from the DNA. Of around 140,000 clones listed, 80% to 90% are singletons. Germline V gene lookup returns CDR1 SNHLY and CDR2 FYNNEI. The CDR3 has 12 residues. V lost 6 bases to trimming and J lost 4 bases, with 9 bases between them. With respect to this clone: Other DNA variants within this sample encode the same CDR3.

This receptor was obtained from a woman aged 45-60 years with acute or convalescent COVID-19. The genes are TRBV2 and TRBJ1-1; tentative D call: TRBD1 (6 bases). Specimen: peripheral blood. CDR3 nucleotides: TGTGCCAGCAGGAAGGGGGTCACTGAAGCTTTCTTT. It is translated as CASRKGVTEAFF.